This T cell receptor beta chain emerged from a study of blood T cell repertoires in COVID-19. Across the whole study: Sites in the United States, Italy and Spain provided acute and convalescent COVID-19 samples.

Sequenced by immunoSEQ multiplex PCR; TCRdb stores in-frame clones only, minus some. The sample holds some 96,000 clones, around 88% seen once. Germline loops: CDR1 SGHNT, CDR2 YYREEE (reference sequence). CDR3 size: 14 residues. Trimming at V came to 4 bases and at J to 9 bases, leaving 10 bases not matched to a gene. The sample consisted of peripheral blood. The chain uses TRBV5-4 and TRBJ2-5; the match to TRBD2 covers 9 bases. This clonotype was sampled from a human donor in a cohort sampled during active COVID-19. The CDR3 DNA sequence: TGTGCCAGCAGCAGGCGGGAGGGCCCCCAGGCCCAGTACTTC. It is translated as CASSRREGPQAQYF.